A selection of T cell receptor beta chains follows, all from one sample in a study of identical twins. From the 5' RACE reads, TCRdb called clonotypes with MiXCR, one entry per CDR3 protein. The sample shows a few hundred thousand distinct CDR3 sequences, approximately 13% of them seen only once. These same records also appear under a second study, on yellow fever vaccine responses in identical twins.

Source material: CD8+ T cells sorted from blood. The receptors originated from a woman aged 18-29 years in good health. The CDR3 runs from the conserved cysteine through the conserved F or W. Fields, in order: V gene, D gene, clone size, J gene, CDR3 protein, CDR3 DNA. D genes are given only for firm matches. Clone size is given for some rows only: seen once, a few or many times, or a class if the clone is expanded.

V gene: TRBV6-1
D gene: TRBD1
clone size: .
J gene: TRBJ1-5
CDR3 protein: CATAGQINQPQHF
CDR3 DNA: TGTGCCACCGCGGGACAGATCAATCAGCCCCAGCATTTT

V gene: TRBV4-1
D gene: .
clone size: .
J gene: TRBJ1-6
CDR3 protein: CASSPFMAGEASPLHF
CDR3 DNA: TGCGCCAGCAGCCCCTTTATGGCAGGGGAAGCATCACCCCTCCACTTT

V gene: TRBV4-1
D gene: .
clone size: .
J gene: TRBJ2-2
CDR3 protein: CASSQDWGLEGLGTGELFF
CDR3 DNA: TGCGCCAGCAGCCAAGATTGGGGCTTGGAGGGCTTGGGGACCGGGGAGCTGTTTTTT

V gene: TRBV28
D gene: .
clone size: few
J gene: TRBJ2-1
CDR3 protein: CASRSGGTYNEQFF
CDR3 DNA: TGTGCCAGCAGATCTGGAGGGACCTACAATGAGCAGTTCTTC

V gene: TRBV11-1
D gene: TRBD1
clone size: .
J gene: TRBJ2-6
CDR3 protein: CASSLPSYPGQGSSGANVLTF
CDR3 DNA: TGTGCCAGCAGCTTACCCTCCTACCCGGGACAGGGGAGCTCTGGGGCCAACGTCCTGACTTTC

V gene: TRBV5-6
D gene: TRBD2
clone size: few
J gene: TRBJ2-7
CDR3 protein: CASSLAGGLAYEQYF
CDR3 DNA: TGTGCCAGCAGCTTGGCCGGCGGACTAGCGTACGAGCAGTACTTC

V gene: TRBV5-5
D gene: TRBD2
clone size: many
J gene: TRBJ2-1
CDR3 protein: CASSLDSLAGDNEQFF
CDR3 DNA: TGTGCCAGCAGCTTGGACTCCCTAGCGGGAGATAATGAGCAGTTCTTC

V gene: TRBV20-1
D gene: .
clone size: .
J gene: TRBJ1-2
CDR3 protein: CSGFQGEGYTF
CDR3 DNA: TGCAGTGGGTTCCAGGGTGAGGGCTACACCTTC

V gene: TRBV5-5
D gene: .
clone size: .
J gene: TRBJ1-4
CDR3 protein: CASSSPGGGEKLFF
CDR3 DNA: TGTGCCAGCAGCTCCCCCGGGGGGGGCGAAAAACTGTTTTTT

V gene: TRBV12-3/TRBV12-4
D gene: .
clone size: many
J gene: TRBJ2-7
CDR3 protein: CASSLDWVSSYEQYF
CDR3 DNA: TGTGCCAGCAGTTTAGATTGGGTGAGCTCCTACGAGCAGTACTTC

V gene: TRBV15
D gene: .
clone size: once
J gene: TRBJ2-3
CDR3 protein: CATEDSASTDTQYF
CDR3 DNA: TGTGCCACCGAGGACAGCGCAAGCACAGATACGCAGTATTTT

V gene: TRBV5-6
D gene: TRBD1
clone size: .
J gene: TRBJ2-3
CDR3 protein: CASSYSGTGGRGDTQYF
CDR3 DNA: TGTGCCAGCAGCTACTCCGGGACAGGGGGGCGAGGAGATACGCAGTATTTT

V gene: TRBV6-4
D gene: TRBD2
clone size: few
J gene: TRBJ2-1
CDR3 protein: CASSDESSGTLQEQFF
CDR3 DNA: TGTGCCAGCAGTGACGAGTCTAGCGGGACCCTTCAGGAGCAGTTCTTC

V gene: TRBV15
D gene: TRBD1
clone size: few
J gene: TRBJ1-2
CDR3 protein: CATSRDQGTGDANYGYTF
CDR3 DNA: TGTGCCACCAGCAGAGATCAGGGGACAGGGGATGCTAACTATGGCTACACCTTC

V gene: TRBV10-1
D gene: .
clone size: few
J gene: TRBJ1-1
CDR3 protein: CARYTEAFF
CDR3 DNA: TGCGCCCGGTACACTGAAGCTTTCTTT

V gene: TRBV11-1
D gene: .
clone size: .
J gene: TRBJ2-3
CDR3 protein: CASTHSAKETRDITDTQYF
CDR3 DNA: TGTGCCAGCACCCACTCCGCAAAAGAGACCCGGGACATCACAGATACGCAGTATTTT

V gene: TRBV12-3/TRBV12-4
D gene: TRBD1
clone size: .
J gene: TRBJ1-2
CDR3 protein: CASSYSVQGGYGYTF
CDR3 DNA: TGTGCCAGCAGTTACAGTGTTCAGGGGGGCTATGGCTACACCTTC

V gene: TRBV7-3
D gene: TRBD2
clone size: .
J gene: TRBJ2-1
CDR3 protein: CASSPLQGLANNEQFF
CDR3 DNA: TGTGCCAGCAGCCCGCTCCAGGGACTAGCGAATAATGAGCAGTTCTTC

V gene: TRBV25-1
D gene: .
clone size: few
J gene: TRBJ2-2
CDR3 protein: CASSRGDTGELFF
CDR3 DNA: TGTGCCAGCAGCAGGGGAGACACCGGGGAGCTGTTTTTT

V gene: TRBV19
D gene: .
clone size: few
J gene: TRBJ1-5
CDR3 protein: CASSIGRTENSNQPQHF
CDR3 DNA: TGTGCCAGTAGTATAGGCCGTACAGAAAATAGCAATCAGCCCCAGCATTTT

V gene: TRBV9
D gene: .
clone size: .
J gene: TRBJ2-2
CDR3 protein: CASSASGRTPGTGELFF
CDR3 DNA: TGTGCCAGCAGCGCCTCGGGACGGACCCCGGGGACCGGGGAGCTGTTTTTT

V gene: TRBV12-3/TRBV12-4
D gene: .
clone size: few
J gene: TRBJ2-3
CDR3 protein: CASSFWGEEADTQYF
CDR3 DNA: TGTGCCAGCAGTTTTTGGGGGGAGGAGGCAGATACGCAGTATTTT

V gene: TRBV11-2
D gene: .
clone size: .
J gene: TRBJ2-7
CDR3 protein: CASSLEVWDNSYEQYF
CDR3 DNA: TGTGCCAGCAGCTTAGAGGTATGGGACAACTCCTACGAGCAGTACTTC

V gene: TRBV7-9
D gene: .
clone size: .
J gene: TRBJ2-7
CDR3 protein: CASSLRIYEQYF
CDR3 DNA: TGTGCCAGCAGCCTACGAATCTACGAGCAGTACTTC

V gene: TRBV5-4
D gene: TRBD2
clone size: few
J gene: TRBJ2-2
CDR3 protein: CASTSSLGAGVTGELFF
CDR3 DNA: TGTGCCAGCACCTCTTCACTGGGAGCGGGAGTCACCGGGGAGCTGTTTTTT

V gene: TRBV7-3
D gene: .
clone size: .
J gene: TRBJ2-3
CDR3 protein: CASSPGARTDTQYF
CDR3 DNA: TGTGCCAGCAGTCCGGGGGCTAGGACAGATACGCAGTATTTT

V gene: TRBV27
D gene: TRBD2
clone size: .
J gene: TRBJ2-5
CDR3 protein: CASSLITSGGQETQYF
CDR3 DNA: TGTGCCAGCAGTTTAATAACTAGCGGGGGCCAAGAGACCCAGTACTTC

V gene: TRBV11-3
D gene: .
clone size: few
J gene: TRBJ2-5
CDR3 protein: CASSPTITLKETQYF
CDR3 DNA: TGTGCCAGCAGCCCGACTATCACCCTAAAAGAGACCCAGTACTTC

V gene: TRBV10-3
D gene: .
clone size: few
J gene: TRBJ1-1
CDR3 protein: CATSLDTEAFF
CDR3 DNA: TGTGCCACGTCGCTAGACACTGAAGCTTTCTTT

V gene: TRBV5-5
D gene: .
clone size: few
J gene: TRBJ2-7
CDR3 protein: CASSLSPSTEQYF
CDR3 DNA: TGTGCCAGCAGCTTGTCTCCCTCTACCGAGCAGTACTTC